One and the same sample provided the 14 T cell receptor beta chains below, sequenced in a study of blood T cell repertoires in COVID-19. Generated by immunoSEQ multiplex PCR, the TCRdb table keeps only in-frame clones and is missing some. The table includes about 180,000 clones, 84% detected once. Input material: peripheral blood. These receptors were collected from a human donor in a cohort sampled during active COVID-19.

J is TRBJ1-3 and V is TRBV3-1 (or the pseudogene TRBV3-2); the match to TRBD1 covers 7 bases. The CDR3 has 16 residues. Germline trimming cut 1 base from V and 8 bases from J; bases unmatched to any gene: 11. Germline values: CDR1 LGHDT, CDR2 YNNKEL (reference sequence). As DNA, the CDR3 is TGTGCCAGCAGCCAAGGAGGAGGGGGCACGGAAGACACCATATATTTT. Its translation: CASSQGGGGTEDTIYF.

The V gene is TRBV3-1 (or the pseudogene TRBV3-2), the J gene TRBJ1-3; D is possibly TRBD1 (6 bases). The CDR3 runs 14 residues. CDR1 is LGHDT and CDR2 is YNNKEL in the germline V gene (reference sequence). V lost 2 bases, J lost 1 base, and 6 bases lay in between. The CDR3 protein is CASSQTGSGNTIYF. DNA of the CDR3: TGTGCCAGCAGCCAAACAGGGTCTGGAAACACCATATATTTT.

This clone has only a few counts. This chain links TRBV4-1 with TRBJ1-1; D is unclear. V was cut by 1 base and J by 1 base, with 7 bases left in between. The CDR3 extends over 14 amino acids. Germline V gives CDR1 MGHRA, CDR2 YSYEKL. Written as DNA, the CDR3 is TGCGCCAGCAGCCAAGGAGGGCGGAACACTGAAGCTTTCTTT. Amino acids: CASSQGGRNTEAFF.

Of note for this clone: Other DNA sequences within the sample encode an identical CDR3. This chain links TRBV6-5 with TRBJ1-1; possibly TRBD1 for D (6 bases). The CDR3 spans 12 residues. V gave up 6 bases and J gave up 1 base, with 6 bases separating them. CDR1 is MNHEY and CDR2 is SVGAGI in the germline V gene. In DNA form, the CDR3 reads TGTGCCAGCAGCAGGGGGAACACTGAAGCTTTCTTT. Its translation: CASSRGNTEAFF.

The chain employs TRBV14 and TRBJ1-2; 8 nucleotides align to TRBD1. CDR3 size: 13 residues. The V gene's germline CDR1 is SGHDN and CDR2 FVKESK. V was clipped by 6 bases and J by 7 bases; unmatched bases: 7. This CDR3 reads CASSFDRGSGYTF. The CDR3 DNA is TGTGCCAGCAGTTTCGACAGGGGAAGTGGCTACACCTTC. The complete variable domain, with remaining parts taken from reference TRBV14 and TRBJ1-2, reads EAGVTQFPSHSVIEKGQTVTLRCDPISGHDNLYWYRRVMGKEIKFLLHFVKESKQDESGMPNNRFLAERTGGTYSTLKVQPAELEDSGVYFCASSFDRGSGYTFGSGTRLTVV.

This clone was counted only a few times. Here the CDR3 reads CASSLAADTQYF. Here the CDR3 DNA reads TGCGCCAGCAGCTTGGCCGCAGATACGCAGTATTTT. V usage is TRBV5-1 and J usage is TRBJ2-3; D remains ambiguous. The ends were cut back, 0 bases at V and 4 bases at J, with 3 bases in the middle. Germline V gene lookup returns CDR1 SGHRS and CDR2 YFSETQ. The CDR3 sequence is 12 residues long.

V and J are TRBV27 and TRBJ1-6; 8 bases match TRBD1. V was pared by 2 bases and J by 10 bases, with 7 bases of the junction left unmatched. The CDR3 loop spans 15 amino acids. Germline V gene data show CDR1 as MNHEY and CDR2 as SMNVEV (reference sequence). CDR3 sequence reads: CASSLVRGPGSPLHF. CDR3 DNA: TGTGCCAGCAGTTTAGTCAGGGGGCCAGGGTCACCCCTCCACTTT.

This clone was seen just once. The CDR3 sequence is CASSFRQASNQPQHF. The CDR3 DNA reads TGCGCCAGCAGCTTTAGACAGGCAAGCAATCAGCCCCAGCATTTT. The chain has TRBV5-1 and TRBJ1-5; maybe TRBD1 (6 bases). This CDR3 comprises 15 residues. The V and J ends lost 2 bases and 1 base respectively, with 10 bases between them. CDR1 SGHRS and CDR2 YFSETQ come from the germline V gene.

V is TRBV11-2 and J is TRBJ2-3; TRBD2 might be the D (6 bases). Germline lookup yields CDR1 SGHAT and CDR2 FQNNGV. V lost 1 base, J lost 4 bases, and 9 bases lay in between. The CDR3 runs 14 residues. For the CDR3, the DNA is TGTGCCAGCAGCTTAGCCGGGGGAGCAGATACGCAGTATTTT. Translated, it gives CASSLAGGADTQYF.

This sequence joins TRBV12-3 or TRBV12-4 and TRBJ1-2, with D perhaps TRBD1 (5 bases). CDR3 size: 12 residues. V gave up 6 bases and J gave up 8 bases, with 13 bases separating them. This CDR3 is CASSSGLWGYTF. The DNA for the CDR3 is TGTGCCAGCAGCTCGGGACTGTGGGGCTACACCTTC.

The chain is built from TRBV27 and TRBJ1-4; 8 nucleotides line up with TRBD1. CDR1 and CDR2 from the germline V gene are MNHEY and SMNVEV (reference sequence). This CDR3 comprises 15 residues. V trimming: 5 bases; J trimming: 5 bases; junction bases outside the gene matches: 7. The CDR3 DNA sequence: TGTGCCAGCAGTCCACTGGACAGGGCGAATGAAAAACTGTTTTTT. Its translation is CASSPLDRANEKLFF.

V usage is TRBV6-2 or TRBV6-3 and J usage is TRBJ1-2; D gene ambiguous. Germline values: CDR1 MNHEY, CDR2 SVGEGT. The V gene lost 2 bases and the J gene lost 4 bases, with 11 bases spanning the gap. This CDR3 region has 14 residues. CDR3 protein: CASSYAGFGYGYTF. The CDR3 nucleotides are TGTGCCAGCAGTTACGCGGGTTTCGGCTATGGCTACACCTTC.

The J gene is TRBJ1-1, the V gene TRBV6-6; 8 bases are shared with TRBD1. Germline values: CDR1 MNHNY, CDR2 SVGAGI (reference sequence). The CDR3 covers 14 residues. The junction had 4 bases not matched to a gene; V was cut back by 2 bases and J by 5 bases. The CDR3 DNA is TGTGCCAGCAGTTACCCCGACAGGGGTACTGAAGCTTTCTTT. Translated, it gives CASSYPDRGTEAFF.

The V call is TRBV3-1 (or the pseudogene TRBV3-2), the J call TRBJ1-3; 8 positions match TRBD1. V shed 3 bases and J 0 bases; nucleotides not matched to a gene: 4. CDR1 and CDR2 (germline): LGHDT, YNNKEL (reference sequence). This CDR3 is built from 16 residues. The CDR3 DNA follows: TGTGCCAGCAGCCACGCCACAGGGGGCTCTGGAAACACCATATATTTT. It translates to CASSHATGGSGNTIYF.